Following are 21 T cell receptor beta chains from one sample sequenced in a study of molecular identifiers for immune sequencing clone quantification (dated by TCRdb to 2017 to 2018). Library construction relied on PCR. TCRdb shows the sequencer as Illumina HiSeq 4000. TCRdb applied fastp at Q25 and MiXCR to the public reads, then kept only in-frame beta chains. Records with the same CDR3 protein are collapsed into one entry carrying the most frequent genes and DNA. The sample table shows about 640,000 distinct CDR3 sequences, and 15% to 20% are seen once. The ten largest clonotypes hold around 0.9% of the sample. Sequenced material: naive CD8+ T cells from blood, with Jurkat cell RNA spiked in. In light of the paper, this sample's cell subset or site label describes: FACS-sorted CD8+CD4-CCR7+CD45RA+ naive T cells. Receptors originate from a human donor in good health. Some libraries in this study had Jurkat cell RNA spiked in.

Details on this clonotype: This sequence may be a read error, since a much larger clone differs from it by one base. The chain couples TRBV6-1 to TRBJ2-1; no reliable D call. From germline, CDR1 is MNHNS and CDR2 SASEGT. The CDR3 has 11 residues. CDR3 bases: TGTGCCAGCATGGGGTACAATGAGCGGTTCTTC. Protein: CASMGYNERFF.

With respect to this clonotype: This may come from a read error, since a much larger clone is one base off. The chain links TRBV27 to TRBJ2-7; the match to TRBD2 covers 12 bases. This CDR3 spans 15 amino acids. In germline, CDR1 is MNHEY, CDR2 SMNVEV (reference sequence). CDR3 sequence: CVSRILAGGPYEQYF. As DNA, the CDR3 is TGTGTCAGCAGAATCCTAGCGGGGGGGCCCTACGAGCAGTACTTC.

This clonotype came up a few times. The chain is built from TRBV5-6 and TRBJ1-3; D not resolved. Germline CDR1 SGHDT, CDR2 YYEEEE. V was trimmed by 0 bases and J by 0 bases, leaving 7 bases between them. The CDR3 spans 15 residues. CDR3 nucleotide sequence: TGTGCCAGCAGCTTGGCCAGGAACTCTGGAAACACCATATATTTT. Amino acids: CASSLARNSGNTIYF. Using reference TRBV5-6 and TRBJ1-3 for the parts outside the CDR3, the full variable domain is DAGVTQSPTHLIKTRGQQVTLRCSPKSGHDTVSWYQQALGQGPQFIFQYYEEEERQRGNFPDRFSGHQFPNYSSELNVNALLLGDSALYLCASSLARNSGNTIYFGEGSWLTVV.

This clonotype was detected ten times or more. This is likely a read error, given that the CDR3 carries no conserved phenylalanine or tryptophan at its end. The limits of the CDR3 on the DNA are not certain, so only TCRdb's listed CDR3 is given. This chain uses TRBV25-1 with TRBJ1-1. The CDR3 contains 8 residues when both ends are counted. Germline CDR1 is MGHDK and CDR2 is SYGVNS. CDR3 sequence reads: CASSQNWN.

This clonotype was seen repeatedly, ten times or more. CDR3 region: CASSLAATEAFF. DNA of the CDR3: TGTGCCAGCAGTTTAGCGGCTACCGAAGCTTTCTTT. The rearrangement uses TRBV12-3 or TRBV12-4 and TRBJ1-1; D unclear. V lost 0 bases to trimming and J lost 8 bases, with 7 bases between them. The CDR3 consists of 12 residues.

The chain employs TRBV12-3 or TRBV12-4 and TRBJ2-1; TRBD1 matches at 10 bases. CDR3 length: 16 amino acids. V gave up 6 bases and J gave up 6 bases; unmatched junction bases: 11. The CDR3, as DNA: TGTGCCAGCAGCCCTCGACAGGGGGCGCACATCAATGAGCAGTTCTTC. It specifies CASSPRQGAHINEQFF.

This clonotype was observed many times. The chain carries TRBV19 and TRBJ2-1, with D unclear. Germline V gene lookup returns CDR1 LNHDA and CDR2 SQIVND (reference sequence). This CDR3 spans 13 amino acids. The ends were cut back, 10 bases at V and 3 bases at J, with 13 bases in the middle. The CDR3 sequence is CATALGVYNEQFF. DNA for the CDR3: TGTGCCACCGCTCTTGGAGTCTACAATGAGCAGTTCTTC.

This clonotype was detected ten times or more. V gene TRBV7-9 combines with J gene TRBJ1-1; the D is unclear. V lost 1 base, J lost 8 bases, and 11 bases lay in between. CDR3 length: 13 residues. Germline V gives CDR1 SEHNR, CDR2 FQNEAQ (reference sequence). The CDR3 loop reads CASSLVNLVEAFF. As DNA, the CDR3 is TGTGCCAGCAGCTTAGTTAACCTAGTGGAAGCTTTCTTT.

The rearrangement links TRBV10-3 to TRBJ2-3, with 10 bases fitting TRBD2. Germline V gene data show CDR1 as ENHRY and CDR2 as SYGVKD. V dropped 10 bases and J dropped 3; count of bases not matched to a gene: 13. This CDR3 is 16 amino acids long. CDR3 nucleotides: TGTGCCACTTGGGGGGGGACTAGCGCTGTGACAGATACGCAGTATTTT. This encodes CATWGGTSAVTDTQYF.

This clonotype was seen at least ten times. V gene TRBV20-1 combines with J gene TRBJ2-7; 10 bases align to TRBD1. Germline V lookup: CDR1 DFQATT, CDR2 SNEGSKA (reference sequence). Trimming at V came to 0 bases and at J to 3 bases, leaving 14 bases not matched to a gene. The CDR3 has 18 residues. The CDR3 region is CSARDPHRGQGDRYEQYF. The CDR3 DNA sequence: TGCAGTGCTAGAGATCCCCACCGAGGACAGGGGGACCGCTACGAGCAGTACTTC.

This clonotype was detected many times. CDR3 DNA: TGTGCCAGCACCAAGACAGGGGAATACTACAATGAGCAGTTCTTC. Its translation is CASTKTGEYYNEQFF. This chain joins TRBV6-5 and TRBJ2-1; TRBD1 matches 8 bases. CDR3 size: 15 residues. After removal of 7 bases from V and 3 bases from J, the junction contained 8 bases not matched to a gene. From germline, CDR1 is MNHEY and CDR2 SVGAGI.

The gene calls are TRBV20-1 and TRBJ1-4; 11 positions match TRBD1. V lost 6 bases to trimming and J lost 10 bases; unmatched junction nucleotides: 16. The CDR3 extends over 16 amino acids. Germline CDR1 is DFQATT and CDR2 is SNEGSKA (reference sequence). The CDR3 region has the DNA TGCAGTGCCCAGGGACAGGGGGTTTTACCCTTGGGAAAACTGTTTTTT. Translating it yields CSAQGQGVLPLGKLFF.

Comments on this clonotype: Just one base apart from a much larger clone, this may be a read error. J is TRBJ2-1 and V is TRBV24-1; D remains unclear. V lost 3 bases and J lost 9, with 11 bases in between. The CDR3 is 13 residues long. The germline CDR1 and CDR2 sequences are KGHDR and SFDVKD. CDR3 sequence reads: CATSDVNEAEQFF. The CDR3 DNA is TGTGCCACCAGTGATGTCAACGAAGCTGAGCAGTTCTTC.

In its sample, this clonotype was seen a few times. This rearrangement joins TRBV12-3 or TRBV12-4 to TRBJ2-7; weak D call: TRBD2 (5 bases). CDR3 size: 15 residues. Trimming removed 6 bases at V and 2 bases at J, with 17 bases between. The CDR3: CASSPGGSQPYEQYF. CDR3 sequence (DNA): TGTGCCAGCAGCCCTGGAGGTAGTCAACCCTACGAGCAGTACTTC.

This clonotype was picked up many times. The chain links TRBV7-2 to TRBJ2-5, with D unclear. This CDR3 has 13 residues. Trimming stripped 8 bases from V and 2 bases from J, with 12 bases between. Looked up from germline, CDR1 is SGHTA and CDR2 is FQGNSA. The CDR3 spells CASFEWNQETQYF. Written as DNA, the CDR3 is TGTGCCAGCTTCGAGTGGAATCAAGAGACCCAGTACTTC.

This clonotype was seen more than once but under ten times. V and J are TRBV30 and TRBJ1-2, with D possibly TRBD1 on 5 matching bases. The CDR3 sequence is 12 residues long. Germline V gives CDR1 GTSNPN, CDR2 SVGIG (reference sequence). The ends were cut back, 4 bases at V and 10 bases at J, with 16 bases in the middle. The CDR3 nucleotides read TGTGCCTGGATCTCTGACAGCCTTATCTACACCTTC. It specifies CAWISDSLIYTF.

In this sample, this clonotype turned up many times. V gene TRBV6-2 or TRBV6-3 combines with J gene TRBJ2-4; the D is unclear. CDR3 length: 18 amino acids. Between the trimmed V and J ends, which lost 5 bases and 0 bases, there was a span of 20 bases. Germline lookup yields CDR1 MNHEY and CDR2 SVGEGT. The DNA of the CDR3 is TGTGCCAGCAGTAGTCCTTTAGAGTACGACCTAGCCAAAAACATTCAGTACTTC. Translating it yields CASSSPLEYDLAKNIQYF.

This clonotype was counted only a few times. The V and J genes are TRBV11-3 and TRBJ2-7; D may match TRBD1 or TRBD2 (5 bases each). The CDR3 sequence is 17 residues long. Looked up from germline, CDR1 is SGHNT and CDR2 is YENEEA. Trimming stripped 2 bases from V and 0 bases from J, with 17 bases between. This chain's CDR3 is CASSLPPGGRVSYEQYF. The CDR3 DNA reads as TGTGCCAGCAGCTTACCTCCCGGAGGCAGGGTCTCCTACGAGCAGTACTTC.

This clonotype was seen ten or more times. This sequence joins TRBV3-1 and TRBJ2-7; D gene ambiguous. CDR1 and CDR2 (germline): LGHDT, YNNKEL (reference sequence). Trimming removed 3 bases at V and 7 bases at J, with 10 bases between. The CDR3 has 12 amino acids. The CDR3 loop is CASSHELEEQYF. CDR3 coding DNA: TGTGCCAGCAGCCACGAGTTGGAGGAGCAGTACTTC.

The chain carries TRBV19 and TRBJ1-5, with a possible D match to TRBD1 (6 bases). Trimming removed 3 bases at V and 1 base at J, with 10 bases between. The CDR3 is 15 amino acids. Germline V CDR1 and CDR2: LNHDA, SQIVND (reference sequence). This CDR3 reads CASSIGQRSNQPQHF. The CDR3 bases are TGTGCCAGTAGTATTGGACAGAGGAGCAATCAGCCCCAGCATTTT.

In the case of this clonotype: A much larger clone differs by one base, so this may be a read error. The chain recombines TRBV12-3 or TRBV12-4 with TRBJ2-5; 10 nucleotides line up with TRBD1. This CDR3 contains 16 residues. The DNA of the CDR3 is TGTGCCAGCAGGGCCGACAGGGGGCCAGACCAAGAGACCCAGCACTTC. Translated: CASRADRGPDQETQHF.